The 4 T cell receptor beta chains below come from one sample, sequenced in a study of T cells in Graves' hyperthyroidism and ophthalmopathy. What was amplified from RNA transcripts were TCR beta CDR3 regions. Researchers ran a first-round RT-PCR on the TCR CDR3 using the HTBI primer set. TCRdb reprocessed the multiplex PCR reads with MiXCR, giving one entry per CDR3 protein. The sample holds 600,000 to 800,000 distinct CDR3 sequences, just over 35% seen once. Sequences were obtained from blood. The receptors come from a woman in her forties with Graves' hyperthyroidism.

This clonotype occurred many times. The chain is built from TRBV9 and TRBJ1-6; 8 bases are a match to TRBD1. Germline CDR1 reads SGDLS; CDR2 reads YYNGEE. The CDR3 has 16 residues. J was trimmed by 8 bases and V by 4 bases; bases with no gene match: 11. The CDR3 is CASSYGQGSGYSPLHF. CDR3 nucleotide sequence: TGTGCCAGCAGCTACGGACAGGGATCGGGATATTCACCCCTCCACTTT.

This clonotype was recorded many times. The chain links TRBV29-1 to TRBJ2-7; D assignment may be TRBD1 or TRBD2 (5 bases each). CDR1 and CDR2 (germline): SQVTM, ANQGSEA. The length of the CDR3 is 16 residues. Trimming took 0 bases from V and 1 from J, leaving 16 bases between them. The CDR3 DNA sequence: TGCAGCGTTGAAGAGGGCAGGGAGTCTCTATCCTACGAGCAGTACTTC. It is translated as CSVEEGRESLSYEQYF.

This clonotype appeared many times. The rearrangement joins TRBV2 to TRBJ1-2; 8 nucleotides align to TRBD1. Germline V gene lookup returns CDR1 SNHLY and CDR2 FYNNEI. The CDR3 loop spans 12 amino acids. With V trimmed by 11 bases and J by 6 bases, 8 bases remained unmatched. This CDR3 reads CAGTTGGNGYTF. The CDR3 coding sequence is TGTGCCGGTACCACAGGGGGTAATGGCTACACCTTC.

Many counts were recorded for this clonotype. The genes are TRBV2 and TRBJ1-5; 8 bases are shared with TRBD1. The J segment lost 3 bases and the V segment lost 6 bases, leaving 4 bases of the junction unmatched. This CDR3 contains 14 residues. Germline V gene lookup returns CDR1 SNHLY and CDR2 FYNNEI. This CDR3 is CASSTQGANQPQHF. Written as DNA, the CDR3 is TGTGCCAGCAGCACGCAGGGGGCCAATCAGCCCCAGCATTTT. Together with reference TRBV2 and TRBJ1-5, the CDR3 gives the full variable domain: EPEVTQTPSHQVTQMGQEVILRCVPISNHLYFYWYRQILGQKVEFLVSFYNNEISEKSEIFDDQFSVERPDGSNFTLKIRSTKLEDSAMYFCASSTQGANQPQHFGDGTRLSIL.